This T cell receptor beta chain is drawn from a study of T cell changes during pregnancy in multiple sclerosis. V lost 0 bases, J lost 6 bases, and 9 bases lay in between. The CDR3 loop spans 13 amino acids. CDR1 is SGHTA and CDR2 is FQGNSA in the germline V gene. Sequencing was performed with immunoSEQ multiplex PCR; in TCRdb, only in-frame clones are kept and a portion is missing. The sample has tens of thousands of clones, 75% to 90% seen once. The chain has TRBV7-2 and TRBJ2-7; D unresolved. The TCR sequence derives from a female donor with multiple sclerosis, enrolled in a pregnancy study. Source: CD4+ T cells from peripheral blood mononuclear cells, taken in the first trimester of pregnancy. The CDR3 DNA reads TGTGCCAGCAGCTTAGCGCTAGTCCTCGAGCAGTACTTC. Its translation is CASSLALVLEQYF.